This T cell receptor beta chain was sequenced for a study of blood T cells in healthy people across ages. Study outcomes and limitations: Naive T cell percentage strongly correlated with TCR beta diversity.

For the second PCR, which ran for 7 to 11 cycles, a sample-barcoded 5' primer and a J-beta primer mix were used. A 12-random-nucleotide template-switch adaptor tagged each cDNA molecule. One entry per CDR3 protein results from TCRdb running MiXCR on the 5' RACE reads. The data hold approximately 290,000 distinct CDR3 sequences, with 25% to 30% observed a single time. This clonotype has just a few counts. Its antigen is as yet unknown. This CDR3 has 15 amino acids. Trimming left V 10 bases short and J 6 bases short, with 19 bases between. In terms of origin and age, donors were healthy Caucasian individuals from Russia aged about 6 to 90.

The receptor comes from a woman in her sixties or seventies in good health. The V gene is TRBV12-3 or TRBV12-4, the J gene TRBJ1-6; D is possibly TRBD1 (6 bases). Sequencing was carried out using blood. The DNA for the CDR3 is TGTGCCACAAGGGCCACGGGGGCGGGTAATTCACCCCTCCACTTT. The encoded protein is CATRATGAGNSPLHF.